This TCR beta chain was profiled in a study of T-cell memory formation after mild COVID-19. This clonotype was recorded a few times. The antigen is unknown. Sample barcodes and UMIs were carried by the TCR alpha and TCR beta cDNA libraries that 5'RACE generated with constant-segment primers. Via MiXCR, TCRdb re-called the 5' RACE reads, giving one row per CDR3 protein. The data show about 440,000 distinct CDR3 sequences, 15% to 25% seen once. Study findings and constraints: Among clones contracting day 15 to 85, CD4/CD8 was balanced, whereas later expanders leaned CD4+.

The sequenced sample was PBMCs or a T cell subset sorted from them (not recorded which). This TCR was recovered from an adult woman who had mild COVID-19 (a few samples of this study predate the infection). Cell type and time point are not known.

CDR3 sequence reads: CASSLGLAGSTQYF. The CDR3 nucleotides read TGTGCCAGCAGCTTAGGTCTAGCTGGAAGTACGCAGTATTTT. V is TRBV11-2 and J is TRBJ2-3; tentatively, D is TRBD2 (5 bases). The CDR3 extends over 14 amino acids. Germline V lookup: CDR1 SGHAT, CDR2 FQNNGV. Trimming removed 1 base at V and 8 bases at J, with 13 bases between.